This T cell receptor beta chain is from a study of shared clonotypes between healthy human individuals. General observations from the study: Generation probabilities were higher for clonotypes shared across all four sorted-subset donors than for unshared ones.

Germline CDR1 is MNHEY and CDR2 is SMNVEV (reference sequence). The CDR3 is 13 amino acids. The naive CD8 fraction comprised CD45RO-negative cells positively selected for CCR7 and excluded terminally differentiated effector memory CD45RA+ cells. The table came from immunoSEQ multiplex PCR; TCRdb's copy has only in-frame clones and leaves some out. The sample carries 1.5 million to 2.5 million clones, about 95% recorded once. Notes on this clone: Its antigen remains unknown. Relative to the germline gene, one junction end is altered; a read error may explain this.

This receptor was taken from a young man in good health. V gene TRBV27 combines with J gene TRBJ1-2; no reliable D call. The specimen sequenced was naive CD8+ T cells sorted from blood. CDR3 loop: CTSSPNFVDGYTF. In nucleotides, the CDR3 is TGTACCAGCAGTCCCAATTTTGTGGATGGCTACACCTTC.